The 10 T cell receptor beta chains below all came from one sample that was sequenced in a study of cytomegalovirus exposure and HLA in healthy donors. The study ran its PCR with 60 Vbeta and 13 Jbeta primers. TCRdb's copy holds only in-frame clones and misses some; the assay was immunoSEQ multiplex PCR. The sample lists 50,000 to 60,000 clones, about three quarters seen once, with 2.5% to 3% in the top ten. The sample taken for sequencing was PBMCs. These receptors all stem from a woman between 40 and 50 years old in good health and CMV-seropositive.

A single count supports this clone. This chain links TRBV4-2 with TRBJ2-5, with 10 nucleotides matching TRBD1. The J call may be mistaken, given a closer DNA end match to TRBJ2-7. This CDR3 spans 16 amino acids. Germline CDR1 reads LGHNA; CDR2 reads YNFKEQ. In nucleotides, the CDR3 is TGTGCCAGCAGCCAAGACCCCGGGACAGGGGTTCTCGAGCAGTACTTC. It encodes CASSQDPGTGVLEQYF.

The CDR3 region has the DNA TGTGCCAGCAGTGGCGGGAGGGGAGGGAGCAATCAGCCCCAGCATTTT. Its protein product is CASSGGRGGSNQPQHF. The chain has TRBV2 and TRBJ1-5; D perhaps matches TRBD1 (5 bases). There are 16 residues in the CDR3. Trimming took off 4 bases at V and 1 base at J, with 14 bases between the two ends. Germline CDR1 SNHLY, CDR2 FYNNEI.

The chain employs TRBV7-9 and TRBJ1-6; D might be TRBD1 (5 bases). The V end was cut by 5 bases, the J end by 6 bases, with 14 bases between. CDR3 length: 15 amino acids. CDR1 is SEHNR, CDR2 FQNEAQ, per germline (reference sequence). Here the CDR3 reads CASSAQGPGNSPLHF. The CDR3 region has the DNA TGTGCCAGCAGCGCGCAGGGCCCGGGTAATTCACCCCTCCACTTT. The full variable domain, rest sourced from reference TRBV7-9 and TRBJ1-6, is DTGVSQNPRHKITKRGQNVTFRCDPISEHNRLYWYRQTLGQGPEFLTYFQNEAQLEKSRLLSDRFSAERPKGSFSTLEIQRTEQGDSAMYLCASSAQGPGNSPLHFGNGTRLTVT.

The chain carries TRBV4-3 and TRBJ2-2; TRBD2 matches 7 bases. The CDR3 is 14 amino acids. V gave up 1 base and J gave up 5 bases; unmatched junction bases: 1. Germline loops: CDR1 LGHNA, CDR2 YSLEER. CDR3 loop: CASSQGEGTGELFF. CDR3 in DNA: TGCGCCAGCAGCCAAGGGGAGGGAACCGGGGAGCTGTTTTTT.

This clone was observed a few times. V gene TRBV30 combines with J gene TRBJ2-5, with 8 bases lining up with TRBD2. CDR1 is GTSNPN and CDR2 is SVGIG in the germline V gene (reference sequence). The CDR3 extends over 12 amino acids. V gave up 2 bases and J gave up 4 bases; unmatched junction bases: 0. The CDR3: CAWSRGGETQYF. DNA of the CDR3: TGTGCCTGGAGTCGGGGGGGAGAGACCCAGTACTTC.

This clone appeared once. The chain recombines TRBV13 with TRBJ1-6, with TRBD1 identical over 8 bases. Germline CDR1 is PRHDT and CDR2 is FYEKMQ (reference sequence). The CDR3 has 14 residues. V was clipped by 5 bases and J by 7 bases; unmatched bases: 4. The DNA of the CDR3 is TGTGCCAGCAGCGTACGACAGGGGAATTCACCCCTCCACTTT. Protein product: CASSVRQGNSPLHF.

This chain joins TRBV15 and TRBJ2-7; weak D call: TRBD1 (5 bases). V gave up 6 bases and J gave up 8 bases, with 14 bases separating them. From germline, CDR1 is LNHNV and CDR2 YYDKDF (reference sequence). The CDR3 has 12 residues. CDR3 coding DNA: TGTGCCACCAGTAGATTGGACACCCAGCAGTACTTC. It yields the protein CATSRLDTQQYF.

This chain uses TRBV6-4 with TRBJ1-3; TRBD1 matches 7 bases. Trimming removed 6 bases from V and 7 bases from J; junction bases left unmatched: 9. CDR3 length equals 14 residues. Germline CDR1 reads MRHNA; CDR2 reads SNTAGT. CDR3 region: CASRVTGDTNTIYF. As DNA, the CDR3 is TGTGCCAGCAGGGTCACAGGGGACACTAACACCATATATTTT.

V gene TRBV11-2 combines with J gene TRBJ1-6, with a tentative D call TRBD1 (6 bases). CDR1 SGHAT and CDR2 FQNNGV come from the germline V gene. The ends were cut back, 0 bases at V and 13 bases at J, with 13 bases in the middle. The CDR3 runs to 14 residues. The CDR3 reads CASSLDVTGKPLHF. CDR3 nucleotides: TGTGCCAGCAGCTTAGATGTTACAGGGAAGCCCCTCCACTTT.

The chain has TRBV15 and TRBJ1-5; D ambiguous. CDR1 is LNHNV and CDR2 is YYDKDF in the germline V gene (reference sequence). V lost 1 base, J lost 1 base, and 8 bases lay in between. The CDR3 consists of 15 residues. CDR3 in DNA: TGTGCCACCAGCAGAGGAGGTCAGAGCAATCAGCCCCAGCATTTT. It encodes CATSRGGQSNQPQHF.